The rows below give T cell receptor beta chains drawn from one sample of a study of chemoradiotherapy in HPV16-positive cancers. Clones were sequenced by immunoSEQ multiplex PCR, and TCRdb holds only the in-frame ones, with some missing. The table includes 1,500 to 2,000 clones, around 80% detected once. Source: tumor tissue, taken from a patient who underwent chemoradiotherapy. These receptors originate from a human donor with HPV-associated anogenital cancer. CDR3s include the opening cysteine and the closing phenylalanine or tryptophan. The order of the fields is D gene, V gene, J gene, clone size, CDR3 DNA, CDR3 protein. D genes are given only for firm matches. Size is omitted from some rows. Given values are once, few, many or a class for expanded clones.

>NA|TRBV19|TRBJ2-3|NA
TGTGCCAGTAGGACAGGGAGGGAAGGAGATACGCAGTATTTT
CASRTGREGDTQYF
>NA|TRBV5-6|TRBJ2-3|NA
TGTGCCAGCAGCTTTCTTGGTTTCCCAGATACGCAGTATTTT
CASSFLGFPDTQYF
>NA|TRBV13|TRBJ1-6|few
TGTGCCAGCAGCCAAACCGGGGCGGGATCACCCCTCCACTTT
CASSQTGAGSPLHF
>TRBD1|TRBV7-2|TRBJ1-5|NA
TGTGCCAGCAGCTTAGTCGGGGGACAGAGCAATCAGCCCCAGCATTTT
CASSLVGGQSNQPQHF
>TRBD2|TRBV2|TRBJ2-3|NA
TGTGCCAGCAGTGAAGACCTCCCTAGCGGGGGGGCCACAGATACGCAGTATTTT
CASSEDLPSGGATDTQYF
>TRBD1|TRBV12-5|TRBJ2-7|NA
TGTGCTAGTGGTTTGGCCCCTTCGGGACAGGGACCCTACGAGCAGTACTTC
CASGLAPSGQGPYEQYF
>TRBD2|TRBV29-1|TRBJ2-1|NA
TGCAGCGTTGACCCAAGGCGGACTAGCGGGGGTGGTGAGCAGTTCTTC
CSVDPRRTSGGGEQFF
>NA|TRBV10-1|TRBJ1-1|NA
TGCGCCAGCAGTTCCGTCCTGGGGACTGAAGCTTTCTTT
CASSSVLGTEAFF
>TRBD2|TRBV7-9|TRBJ2-1|NA
TGTGCCAGCAGCCCCGAATTAGGCGCGGGGGGGCCTCAGTTCTTC
CASSPELGAGGPQFF
>NA|TRBV19|TRBJ2-2|NA
TGTGCCAGCCTAAATACGACCGGGGAGCTGTTTTTT
CASLNTTGELFF
>NA|TRBV4-3|TRBJ2-4|NA
TGCGCCAGCAGCCAAGTTTTACAAGGGTCGGCCAAAAACATTCAGTACTTC
CASSQVLQGSAKNIQYF
>NA|TRBV7-2|TRBJ2-7|NA
TGTGCCAGCAGCCCCACCCAGGGCCTATCCTACGAGCAGTACTTC
CASSPTQGLSYEQYF
>NA|TRBV18|TRBJ1-1|NA
TGTGCCAGCTCACCTGACGGCTCTGAAGCTTTCTTT
CASSPDGSEAFF
>NA|TRBV7-7|TRBJ1-2|NA
TGTGCTAGCAGCTCAGGGGTACCTTATGGCTACACCTTC
CASSSGVPYGYTF
>NA|TRBV12-5|TRBJ2-3|NA
TGTGCTAGTGCCACGGTAGGGAGCACAGATACGCAGTATTTT
CASATVGSTDTQYF
>TRBD2|TRBV6-4|TRBJ2-1|NA
TGTGCCAGCAGTGATCACCAGCGGGGGGGCGGACTCTTCTTC
CASSDHQRGGGLFF
>TRBD1|TRBV2|TRBJ1-1|NA
TGTGCCAGCAGGACAGGGGGCGCATTCTCTGAAGCTTTCTTT
CASRTGGAFSEAFF
>NA|TRBV6-1|TRBJ1-5|NA
TGTGCCAGCAGCGTCAGCCAATATAGCAATCAGCCCCAGCATTTT
CASSVSQYSNQPQHF
>NA|TRBV7-8|TRBJ2-5|once
TGTGCCAGCAGCTCTTTAGGGTCTAGAGAGACCCAGTACTTC
CASSSLGSRETQYF
>NA|TRBV19|TRBJ2-1|NA
TGTGCCAGTAGTATCGTGGGAGCTGAGCAGTTCTTC
CASSIVGAEQFF
>NA|TRBV20-1|TRBJ2-3|NA
TGCAGTGCCTATCCCACAGATACGCAGTATTTT
CSAYPTDTQYF
>NA|TRBV5-4|TRBJ2-7|few
TGTGCCAGCAGCTGGACGGACAGCTCCTACGAGCAGTACTTC
CASSWTDSSYEQYF
>TRBD1|TRBV23-1|TRBJ2-3|NA
TGCGCCAGCAGTCAATCGGCAGGGGGCTCAACAGATACGCAGTATTTT
CASSQSAGGSTDTQYF
>TRBD2|TRBV4-2|TRBJ2-3|once
TGTGCCAGCAGCCAAGTAAAGCGGGGGGGCCCTGGAGGCACAGATACGCAGTATTTT
CASSQVKRGGPGGTDTQYF
>NA|TRBV25-1|TRBJ1-2|NA
TGTGCCAGCAGCGAATTATCGACAGGAATAAACTATGGCTACACCTTC
CASSELSTGINYGYTF
>NA|TRBV6-6|TRBJ1-1|NA
TGTGCCAGCAGGATAATGGACGGAAACAAGAACACTGAAGCTTTCTTT
CASRIMDGNKNTEAFF
>TRBD2|TRBV9|TRBJ2-1|NA
TGTGCCAGCAGCGTAGCTTCCCCCCAGCGGGGTCTCCCTTGGAATGAGCAGTTCTTC
CASSVASPQRGLPWNEQFF
>TRBD1|TRBV27|TRBJ2-1|NA
TGTGCCAGCAGTTTAGTGGGACAGGGTGACAATGAGCAGTTCTTC
CASSLVGQGDNEQFF
>NA|TRBV28|TRBJ2-1|few
TGTGCCAGCAGTTTAAGGAATGAGCAGTTCTTC
CASSLRNEQFF
>NA|TRBV10-3|TRBJ1-3|NA
TGTGCCATCAGAGAACAGGACTACTCTGGAAACACCATATATTTT
CAIREQDYSGNTIYF
>NA|TRBV4-2|TRBJ1-1|NA
TGTGCCAGCAGCCAAGATATGTTGGGCAGGCTCATGGGGGCTTTCTTT
CASSQDMLGRLMGAFF
>NA|TRBV2|TRBJ2-7|large
TGTGCCAGCAGGGGTGGACATACCTACGAGCAGTACTTC
CASRGGHTYEQYF
>NA|TRBV27|TRBJ1-2|NA
TGTGCCAGCAGTCAACTAAGGTTTTATAAGGGAGGGCATGGCTACACCTTC
CASSQLRFYKGGHGYTF
>NA|TRBV5-1|TRBJ1-2|NA
TGCGCCAGCAGCGGGACACGTCTAGGCTACACCTTC
CASSGTRLGYTF
>TRBD1|TRBV4-1|TRBJ1-2|NA
TGCGCCAGCAGTCCCGGACAGGGGGCGGGTTATGGCTACACCTTC
CASSPGQGAGYGYTF
>NA|TRBV7-3|TRBJ2-1|NA
TGTGCCAGCAGCTCAGGGCCCGGCGGTGAGCAGTTCTTC
CASSSGPGGEQFF
>TRBD1|TRBV25-1|TRBJ2-7|NA
TGTGCCAGCAGTGATTTGGGACAGGGATTCTACGAGCAGTACTTC
CASSDLGQGFYEQYF
>NA|TRBV27|TRBJ1-1|NA
TGTGCCAGCGAGTCGGGCACTGAAGCTTTCTTT
CASESGTEAFF
>NA|TRBV19|TRBJ1-3|few
TGTGCCAGTAAGCAAGGACTCTCTGGAAACACCATATATTTT
CASKQGLSGNTIYF
>NA|TRBV5-5|TRBJ2-7|NA
TGTGCCAGCAGCCGGGGATCCTTGATGGGGGAGACGCGATGGTTTTACGAGCAGTACTTC
CASSRGSLMGETRWFYEQYF
>TRBD1|TRBV28|TRBJ1-2|NA
TGTGCCAGCAGTTCTGGGACAGGGGGCGACTATGGCTACACCTTC
CASSSGTGGDYGYTF
>NA|TRBV11-2|TRBJ2-2|NA
TGTGCCAGCAGCTTAGGCTATGCGGAATCCTCGAACACCGGGGAGCTGTTTTTT
CASSLGYAESSNTGELFF
>TRBD2|TRBV18|TRBJ2-5|NA
TGTGCCAGCTCACGACTAGCGGGGGGAGAGACCCAGTACTTC
CASSRLAGGETQYF